The text below deals with one T cell receptor (beta chain). No antigen is known for it. The data are from a study of T cells in Graves' hyperthyroidism and ophthalmopathy. The source material, RNA transcripts, was used to amplify TCR beta CDR3 regions. An initial round of RT-PCR targeting the TCR CDR3 relied on the HTBI primer set. TCRdb analysed the multiplex PCR reads with MiXCR anew, one entry per CDR3 protein. The sample holds roughly 560,000 distinct CDR3 sequences, approximately 15% seen once. Germline lookup yields CDR1 SNHLY and CDR2 FYNNEI. The ends lost 3 bases at V and 6 bases at J; junction bases unmatched: 11. The CDR3 is made up of 16 amino acids. Clinical Activity Scores of at least 3, NOSPECS grades of at least 4 and durations under 3 months characterized ophthalmopathy patients. Findings and limits, study-wide: The model predicted ophthalmopathy a median roughly six months before onset. Blood also contained most expanded thyroid clonotypes above 0.001.

This clonotype was obtained from a woman aged 40 to 50 with Graves' ophthalmopathy. Sequenced sample: blood. V is TRBV2 and J is TRBJ1-5; 7 bases line up with TRBD1. The CDR3, as DNA: TGTGCCAGCAGTGATTCCCTCAGGGGGGCAAGTCAGCCCCAGCATTTT. As protein: CASSDSLRGASQPQHF.